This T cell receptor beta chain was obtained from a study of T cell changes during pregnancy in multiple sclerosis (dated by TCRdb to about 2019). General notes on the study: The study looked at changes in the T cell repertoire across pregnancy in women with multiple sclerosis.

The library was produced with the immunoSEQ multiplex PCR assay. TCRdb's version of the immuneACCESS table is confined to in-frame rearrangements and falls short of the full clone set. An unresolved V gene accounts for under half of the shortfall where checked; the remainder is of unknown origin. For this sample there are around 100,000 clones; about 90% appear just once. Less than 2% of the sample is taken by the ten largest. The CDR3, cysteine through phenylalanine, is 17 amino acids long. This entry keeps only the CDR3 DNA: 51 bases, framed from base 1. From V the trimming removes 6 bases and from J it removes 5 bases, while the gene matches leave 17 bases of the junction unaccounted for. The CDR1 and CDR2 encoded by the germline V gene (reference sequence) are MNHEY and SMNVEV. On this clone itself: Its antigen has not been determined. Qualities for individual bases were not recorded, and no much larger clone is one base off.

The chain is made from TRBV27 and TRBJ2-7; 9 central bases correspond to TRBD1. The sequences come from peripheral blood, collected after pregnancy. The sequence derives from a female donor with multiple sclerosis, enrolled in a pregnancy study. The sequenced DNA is TGTGCCAGCAGCCCGGGACAGGGAGGGAACGCTTGGGACGAGCAGTACTTC. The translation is CASSPGQGGNAWDEQYF.